This is a list of T cell receptor beta chains from one sample in a study of blood T cell repertoires in COVID-19. The data were produced by immunoSEQ multiplex PCR, yet TCRdb's version contains in-frame clones alone and is incomplete. Here the sample spans about 83,000 clones, 65% to 85% being singletons. Sequenced input: peripheral blood. Every receptor here comes from a woman aged 80 or over with acute or convalescent COVID-19. Each CDR3 is given with its conserved first and last residue. The D gene is left open where the match is weak. Only some rows state a clone size, as once, few, many or a class for expanded clones.

CDR3aa: CASSEATAYNSPLHF
CDR3nt: TGTGCCAGCAGTGAGGCGACTGCCTATAATTCACCCCTCCACTTT
abundance: NA
v_gene: TRBV6-4
d_gene: NA
j_gene: TRBJ1-6

CDR3aa: CASRSTPRDSVNQPQHF
CDR3nt: TGTGCAAGTCGCTCAACACCGCGCGACAGCGTCAATCAGCCCCAGCATTTT
abundance: NA
v_gene: TRBV12-2
d_gene: NA
j_gene: TRBJ1-5

CDR3aa: CASSVVGQGTDTQYF
CDR3nt: TGTGCCAGCAGCGTAGTAGGGCAGGGGACAGATACGCAGTATTTT
abundance: NA
v_gene: TRBV9
d_gene: NA
j_gene: TRBJ2-3

CDR3aa: CASSLRGNSGNTIYF
CDR3nt: TGTGCCAGCAGCTTACGAGGCAACTCTGGAAACACCATATATTTT
abundance: NA
v_gene: TRBV11-2
d_gene: NA
j_gene: TRBJ1-3

CDR3aa: CASSLGDRVSPGNSQPQHF
CDR3nt: TGTGCCAGCAGTTTAGGGGACAGGGTTTCCCCGGGGAACTCTCAGCCCCAGCATTTT
abundance: few
v_gene: TRBV28
d_gene: TRBD1
j_gene: TRBJ1-5

CDR3aa: CASRTGGSGANVLTF
CDR3nt: TGTGCCAGCAGGACAGGGGGCTCTGGGGCCAACGTCCTGACTTTC
abundance: NA
v_gene: TRBV27
d_gene: TRBD1
j_gene: TRBJ2-6

CDR3aa: CATSITGETQYF
CDR3nt: TGTGCCACCAGTATAACAGGGGAGACCCAGTACTTC
abundance: NA
v_gene: TRBV24-1
d_gene: NA
j_gene: TRBJ2-5

CDR3aa: CASSRSTSGLYNEQFF
CDR3nt: TGTGCCAGCAGCCGATCGACTAGCGGGCTCTACAATGAGCAGTTCTTC
abundance: NA
v_gene: TRBV3-1/TRBV3-2
d_gene: TRBD2
j_gene: TRBJ2-1

CDR3aa: CASTQEGDRDYSNQPQHF
CDR3nt: TGTGCCAGCACCCAAGAGGGGGACAGGGATTATAGCAATCAGCCCCAGCATTTT
abundance: NA
v_gene: TRBV14
d_gene: TRBD1
j_gene: TRBJ1-5

CDR3aa: CASSPLVTRRNIQYF
CDR3nt: TGTGCCAGCAGTCCGTTAGTGACACGTCGAAACATTCAGTACTTC
abundance: NA
v_gene: TRBV28
d_gene: NA
j_gene: TRBJ2-4

CDR3aa: CAISDRGTAYYGYTF
CDR3nt: TGTGCCATCAGTGACCGCGGGACAGCGTACTATGGCTACACCTTC
abundance: NA
v_gene: TRBV10-3
d_gene: TRBD1
j_gene: TRBJ1-2

CDR3aa: CASRAKWARDTQYF
CDR3nt: TGTGCCAGCAGGGCAAAGTGGGCCCGGGATACGCAGTATTTT
abundance: NA
v_gene: TRBV11-3
d_gene: NA
j_gene: TRBJ2-3

CDR3aa: CSVVDRSTGAFF
CDR3nt: TGCAGCGTTGTAGACAGGTCCACTGGAGCTTTCTTT
abundance: NA
v_gene: TRBV29-1
d_gene: NA
j_gene: TRBJ1-1

CDR3aa: CASSSGLEGYGYTF
CDR3nt: TGTGCCAGCAGTTCGGGGTTAGAGGGCTATGGCTACACCTTC
abundance: few
v_gene: TRBV28
d_gene: NA
j_gene: TRBJ1-2

CDR3aa: CASSVAPGGNYGYTF
CDR3nt: TGTGCCAGCAGCGTAGCCCCCGGAGGGAACTATGGCTACACCTTC
abundance: NA
v_gene: TRBV9
d_gene: NA
j_gene: TRBJ1-2

CDR3aa: CASSLVGVGEQYF
CDR3nt: TGTGCCAGCAGCTTAGTAGGGGTAGGCGAGCAGTACTTC
abundance: few
v_gene: TRBV5-4
d_gene: NA
j_gene: TRBJ2-7

CDR3aa: CASSLRQGSDTQYF
CDR3nt: TGTGCCAGCAGTCTTCGACAGGGATCAGATACGCAGTATTTT
abundance: NA
v_gene: TRBV6-2/TRBV6-3
d_gene: TRBD1
j_gene: TRBJ2-3

CDR3aa: CASSQLGQGGNEQFF
CDR3nt: TGTGCCAGCAGCCAACTGGGACAGGGCGGCAATGAGCAGTTCTTC
abundance: NA
v_gene: TRBV6-2/TRBV6-3
d_gene: TRBD1
j_gene: TRBJ2-1

CDR3aa: CAQGEDTQYF
CDR3nt: TGTGCCCAGGGTGAGGATACGCAGTATTTT
abundance: once
v_gene: TRBV2
d_gene: NA
j_gene: TRBJ2-3

CDR3aa: CASSPHTYEQYF
CDR3nt: TGTGCCAGCAGCCCCCACACCTACGAGCAGTACTTC
abundance: NA
v_gene: TRBV3-1/TRBV3-2
d_gene: NA
j_gene: TRBJ2-7

CDR3aa: CASSLTGGGGSTNEKLFF
CDR3nt: TGTGCCAGCAGCTTAACAGGGGGCGGTGGGTCAACTAATGAAAAACTGTTTTTT
abundance: NA
v_gene: TRBV5-5
d_gene: TRBD1
j_gene: TRBJ1-4

CDR3aa: CASSQLGAPNEKLFF
CDR3nt: TGTGCCAGCAGCCAATTGGGGGCACCAAATGAAAAACTGTTTTTT
abundance: NA
v_gene: TRBV14
d_gene: NA
j_gene: TRBJ1-4

CDR3aa: CASGSRARSETDTQYF
CDR3nt: TGTGCTAGTGGTTCCAGGGCCCGCAGCGAAACAGATACGCAGTATTTT
abundance: NA
v_gene: TRBV12-5
d_gene: NA
j_gene: TRBJ2-3

CDR3aa: CAIRSDRAPNEQYF
CDR3nt: TGTGCCATCAGATCCGACAGGGCCCCGAACGAGCAGTACTTC
abundance: few
v_gene: TRBV10-3
d_gene: TRBD1
j_gene: TRBJ2-7